These 15 T cell receptor beta chains were sequenced from one sample in a study of PD-1 blockade in classical Hodgkin lymphoma (dated by TCRdb to about 2020). Library method: the immunoSEQ multiplex PCR assay. The table was pulled from immuneACCESS by TCRdb, which kept in-frame rearrangements only. Such tables lose some clones; where checked, under half of the loss comes from unresolved V genes, and the rest has no known cause. In all, the sample holds around 25,000 clones, and more than 80% of those were seen once. More than 2% of the sample is held by the ten biggest clonotypes. According to the study, the label for this sample's time point signals: cycle 4 day 1 (C4D1), after 6 weeks of nivolumab. Relapse after autologous stem cell transplantation had occurred in all trial patients, and cohorts A, B and C were distinguished by prior brentuximab vedotin exposure. A Miltenyi CD4+ T cell isolation kit was used for magnetic negative selection to purify CD4+ T cells from thawed PBMCs.

The specimen comprised CD4+ T cells from blood, sampled before the fourth cycle of nivolumab. These receptors all stem from a human donor with classical Hodgkin lymphoma.

This chain links TRBV5-1 with TRBJ1-1, with no clear D. Trimming shortened V by 5 bases and J by 0 bases, and 14 bases separated the two germline ends. The length of the CDR3 is 15 residues. CDR1 and CDR2 from the germline V gene are SGHRS and YFSETQ. CDR3 sequence reads: CASRPAPGMNTEAFF. The CDR3 nucleotides are TGCGCCAGCAGACCGGCCCCGGGGATGAACACTGAAGCTTTCTTT.

The V call is TRBV7-9, the J call TRBJ1-1; D gene ambiguous. Deletions cut 2 bases from V and 1 base from J, with 2 bases between. The CDR3 totals 12 residues. Germline lookup yields CDR1 SEHNR and CDR2 FQNEAQ (reference sequence). CDR3 protein: CASSLSNTEAFF. The CDR3 nucleotides are TGTGCCAGCAGCTTATCGAACACTGAAGCTTTCTTT.

The CDR3 bases are TGTGCCAGCAGCTTGAAGACAGGGGGTAATGAAAAACTGTTTTTT. Its protein is CASSLKTGGNEKLFF. This chain uses TRBV5-5 with TRBJ1-4; TRBD1 agrees at 9 bases. V lost 1 base, J lost 4 bases, and 2 bases stayed unmatched. CDR3 size: 15 residues. Germline CDR1 reads SGHKS; CDR2 reads YYEKEE (reference sequence).

CDR3 sequence (DNA): TGTGCCAGCAGCCGACAGGGGGGGTATTTGAAGCAGTTCTTC. Its protein product is CASSRQGGYLKQFF. The rearrangement uses TRBV5-6 and TRBJ2-1, with 9 bases lining up with TRBD1. This CDR3 has 14 residues. The junction had 10 bases not matched to a gene; V was cut back by 4 bases and J by 11 bases. Germline values: CDR1 SGHDT, CDR2 YYEEEE.

The V call is TRBV6-1, the J call TRBJ1-4; 7 bases line up with TRBD1. The trim removed 2 bases at V and 8 bases at J, leaving 5 bases unmatched. Germline lookup yields CDR1 MNHNS and CDR2 SASEGT. This CDR3 has 14 residues. The CDR3 sequence is CASSERQGGEKLFF. In DNA, the CDR3 is TGTGCCAGCAGTGAACGACAGGGAGGGGAAAAACTGTTTTTT.

This rearrangement joins TRBV29-1 to TRBJ2-1; 8 nucleotides agree with TRBD2. The CDR3 is 15 amino acids. From germline, CDR1 is SQVTM and CDR2 ANQGSEA. V dropped 5 bases and J dropped 3; count of bases not matched to a gene: 9. CDR3 sequence reads: CSVRWGSGSYNEQFF. The CDR3 nucleotides read TGCAGCGTTCGTTGGGGCAGCGGGAGCTACAATGAGCAGTTCTTC.

Only a few counts were recorded for this clone. The chain has TRBV30 and TRBJ1-5; D unresolved. V lost 2 bases and J lost 2, with 7 bases in between. The germline V gene encodes CDR1 GTSNPN and CDR2 SVGIG (reference sequence). This CDR3 is 13 amino acids long. The DNA of the CDR3 is TGTGCCTGGAGTCCTAGGGGCAATCAGCCCCAGCATTTT. Its protein product is CAWSPRGNQPQHF. Full variable domain (remainder filled in from reference TRBV30 and TRBJ1-5): SQTIHQWPATLVQPVGSPLSLECTVEGTSNPNLYWYRQAAGRGLQLLFYSVGIGQISSEVPQNLSASRPQDRQFILSSKKLLLSDSGFYLCAWSPRGNQPQHFGDGTRLSIL.

CDR3 protein: CAWSAGLAVSDEQYF. Written as DNA, the CDR3 is TGTGCCTGGAGTGCCGGACTAGCGGTCTCTGACGAGCAGTACTTC. The genes are TRBV30 and TRBJ2-7; TRBD2 matches at 10 bases. Trimming at V came to 1 base and at J to 5 bases, leaving 8 bases not matched to a gene. The CDR3 contains 15 residues. Germline V CDR1 and CDR2: GTSNPN, SVGIG (reference sequence).

This clone was seen just once. The gene calls are TRBV6-5 and TRBJ1-2; 9 bases fit TRBD1. Germline values: CDR1 MNHEY, CDR2 SVGAGI. The trim removed 0 bases at V and 6 bases at J, leaving 5 bases unmatched. The CDR3 consists of 15 residues. This chain's CDR3 is CASSYSDRGVDGYTF. The CDR3 region has the DNA TGTGCCAGCAGTTACTCGGACAGGGGAGTGGATGGCTACACCTTC.

This chain joins TRBV29-1 and TRBJ2-7, with 9 bases matching TRBD2. This CDR3 is 15 amino acids long. V lost 5 bases and J lost 4; bases outside the gene matches: 12. CDR1 and CDR2 from the germline V gene are SQVTM and ANQGSEA. CDR3 protein: CSVLKGLAGPYEQYF. As DNA, the CDR3 is TGCAGCGTTCTGAAGGGGCTAGCGGGACCTTACGAGCAGTACTTC.

This clone was recorded once. The chain has TRBV7-9 and TRBJ2-7, with no clear D. Trimming took 6 bases from V and 1 from J, leaving 13 bases between them. The CDR3 has 14 amino acids. CDR1 and CDR2 from the germline V gene are SEHNR and FQNEAQ (reference sequence). CDR3 amino acids: CASSTTRPSYEQYF. The CDR3 bases are TGTGCCAGCAGTACCACCAGGCCGTCCTACGAGCAGTACTTC.

The rearrangement links TRBV7-6 to TRBJ2-1; D is possibly TRBD1 (5 bases). The germline V and J ends were trimmed by 1 base and 0 bases, with 7 bases remaining between them. Looked up from germline, CDR1 is SGHVS and CDR2 is FNYEAQ. This CDR3 is 15 amino acids long. CDR3 sequence (DNA): TGTGCCAGCAGCTTAGACAGGAGCTCCTACAATGAGCAGTTCTTC. Translating it yields CASSLDRSSYNEQFF.

This clone appeared a few times. V gene TRBV2 combines with J gene TRBJ2-5; D might be TRBD1 (5 bases). Trimming took off 2 bases at V and 10 bases at J, with 17 bases between the two ends. CDR1 is SNHLY, CDR2 FYNNEI, per germline. CDR3 length: 14 amino acids. CDR3 amino acids: CASSERGTLLVQYF. The DNA of the CDR3 is TGTGCCAGCAGTGAAAGGGGCACACTTCTAGTCCAGTACTTC.

This clone has more than one count but fewer than ten. One end of the junction fails to match germline, which may point to a read error. V is TRBV6-1 and J is TRBJ2-7, with 7 bases matching TRBD1. The CDR3 totals 15 residues. CDR1 and CDR2 (germline): MNHNS, SASEGT. The CDR3 is CASREGQAGRYEQYF. For the CDR3, the DNA is TGTGCCAGCAGGGAAGGACAGGCGGGTCGGTACGAGCAGTACTTC.

The chain recombines TRBV5-1 with TRBJ2-3; TRBD2 aligns across 10 bases. This CDR3 is 14 amino acids long. From germline, CDR1 is SGHRS and CDR2 YFSETQ. J gave up 0 bases and V 6 bases, and 1 base lay outside the gene matches. The CDR3 sequence is CASKTSGSTDTQYF. CDR3 coding DNA: TGCGCCAGCAAGACTAGCGGGAGCACAGATACGCAGTATTTT.